This entry lists 3 T cell receptor beta chains sequenced from one sample in a study of control samples from healthy donors and cancer patients (TCRdb year 2020). The library relied on the immunoSEQ multiplex PCR assay. Held by TCRdb, this immuneACCESS table contains in-frame sequences only and omits some clones. Under half of the omission traces to an unresolved V gene where checked; the cause of the rest is unknown. Present in this sample are 100,000 to 110,000 clones, approximately 84% of which were seen just once. The ten largest make up 18% of the sample. Sequenced: blood. The receptors originated from a woman in her forties or fifties in good health.

The V call is TRBV5-1, the J call TRBJ2-1; D unresolved. Germline V gene lookup returns CDR1 SGHRS and CDR2 YFSETQ. There are 15 residues in the CDR3. V was pared by 1 base and J by 5 bases, with 13 bases between. In DNA, the CDR3 is TGCGCCAGCAGCTTGTATTCCCAGAGAGACAATGAGCAGTTCTTC. This sequence encodes CASSLYSQRDNEQFF.

The CDR3 is CASSDVLGEWPGELFF. The CDR3 DNA is TGTGCCAGCAGTGACGTCCTCGGGGAGTGGCCCGGGGAGCTGTTTTTT. J is TRBJ2-2 and V is TRBV25-1, with a tentative D call TRBD2 (5 bases). The ends were cut back, 3 bases at V and 6 bases at J, with 17 bases in the middle. Germline V CDR1 and CDR2: MGHDK, SYGVNS. The CDR3 runs 16 residues. The whole variable domain, remainder taken from reference TRBV25-1 and TRBJ2-2, is EADIYQTPRYLVIGTGKKITLECSQTMGHDKMYWYQQDPGMELHLIHYSYGVNSTEKGDLSSESTVSRIRTEHFPLTLESARPSHTSQYLCASSDVLGEWPGELFFGEGSRLTVL.

On this clone itself: The DNA is left out, because the CDR3 cannot be placed on it with certainty; the CDR3 is given as TCRdb lists it. The rearrangement joins TRBV4-3 to TRBJ1-5. Per germline, CDR1 LGHNA and CDR2 YSLEER. From its first to its last residue, the CDR3 has 15 amino acids. The CDR3 sequence: CASSQDRGGISPSIF.